Below, one T cell receptor beta chain is given with its context. Its antigen is as yet unknown. This record comes from a study of OX40 agonist ivuxolimab in advanced cancers. The repertoire was sequenced with immunoSEQ multiplex PCR; TCRdb's copy has only in-frame clones and lacks some. Of roughly 60,000 clones in the sample, about 89% were seen once. With 1 base removed from V and 0 bases from J, the gap between germline ends came to 12 bases. Germline-derived CDR1 and CDR2 are SGHNT and YYREEE (reference sequence). CDR3 length: 16 residues. Findings and caveats of the study: A proportion of nonresponders additionally exhibited low normalized T-cell clonal expansion.

The V gene is TRBV5-4, the J gene TRBJ2-3; perhaps TRBD1 as D (5 bases). Sequenced material: CD4+ or CD8+ T cells sorted from blood, taken in a trial of the OX40 agonist ivuxolimab. This sequence was found in an adult with an advanced solid tumor such as melanoma, head and neck, liver or kidney cancer. The chain's CDR3 is CASSLRQMSSTDTQYF. For the CDR3, the DNA is TGTGCCAGCAGCTTGCGACAGATGTCTAGCACAGATACGCAGTATTTT.